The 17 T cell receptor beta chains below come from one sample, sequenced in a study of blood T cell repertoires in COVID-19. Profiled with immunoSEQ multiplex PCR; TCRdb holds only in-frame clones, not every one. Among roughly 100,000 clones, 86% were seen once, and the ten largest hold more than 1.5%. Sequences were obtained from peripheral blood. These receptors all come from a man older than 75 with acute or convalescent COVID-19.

The CDR3 is CASQLVFEGAGGANVLTF. The DNA of the CDR3 is TGCGCCAGCCAGCTGGTCTTCGAGGGGGCGGGTGGGGCCAACGTCCTGACTTTC. The chain uses TRBV4-1 and TRBJ2-6; 7 nucleotides agree with TRBD1. The CDR3 runs 18 residues. The ends lost 8 bases at V and 3 bases at J; junction bases unmatched: 16. In germline, CDR1 is MGHRA, CDR2 YSYEKL.

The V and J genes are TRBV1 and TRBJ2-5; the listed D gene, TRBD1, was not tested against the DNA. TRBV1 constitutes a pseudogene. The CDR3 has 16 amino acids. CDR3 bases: TGCACCAGCAGCCAAGCCGGGACAGGCCCACGGGAGACCCAGTACTTC. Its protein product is CTSSQAGTGPRETQYF.

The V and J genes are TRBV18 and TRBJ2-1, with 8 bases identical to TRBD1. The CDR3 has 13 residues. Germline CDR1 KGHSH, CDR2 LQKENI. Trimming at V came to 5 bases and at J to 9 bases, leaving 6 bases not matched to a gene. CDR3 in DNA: TGTGCCAGCTCATCGGACAGGGCTAGTGAGCAGTTCTTC. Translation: CASSSDRASEQFF.

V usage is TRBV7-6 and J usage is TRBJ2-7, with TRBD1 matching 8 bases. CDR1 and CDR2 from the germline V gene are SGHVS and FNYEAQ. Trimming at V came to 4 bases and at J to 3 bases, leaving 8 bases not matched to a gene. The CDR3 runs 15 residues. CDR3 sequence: CASSSGTGRNYEQYF. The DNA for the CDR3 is TGTGCCAGCAGCTCCGGGACAGGTCGTAACTACGAGCAGTACTTC.

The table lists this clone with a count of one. The CDR3 nucleotides read TGTGCCAGCAGCTTGTCTGGGACAACTAGCACAGATACGCAGTATTTT. Encoded protein: CASSLSGTTSTDTQYF. The chain joins TRBV5-6 to TRBJ2-3, with D maybe TRBD1 (6 bases). CDR1 and CDR2 (germline): SGHDT, YYEEEE. With 1 base removed from V and 0 bases from J, the gap between germline ends came to 12 bases. This CDR3 has 16 amino acids.

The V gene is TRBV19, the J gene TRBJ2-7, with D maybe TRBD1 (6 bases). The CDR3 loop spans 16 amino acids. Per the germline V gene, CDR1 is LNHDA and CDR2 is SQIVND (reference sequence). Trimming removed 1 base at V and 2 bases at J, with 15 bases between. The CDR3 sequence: CASSIGGGLGTYEQYF. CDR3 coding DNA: TGTGCCAGTAGTATAGGAGGGGGTCTCGGGACCTACGAGCAGTACTTC.

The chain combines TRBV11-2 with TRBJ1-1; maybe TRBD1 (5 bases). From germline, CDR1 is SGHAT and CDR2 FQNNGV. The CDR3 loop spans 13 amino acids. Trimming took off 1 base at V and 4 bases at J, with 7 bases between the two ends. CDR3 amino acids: CASSLGRATEAFF. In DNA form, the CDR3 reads TGTGCCAGCAGCTTAGGCAGGGCCACTGAAGCTTTCTTT.

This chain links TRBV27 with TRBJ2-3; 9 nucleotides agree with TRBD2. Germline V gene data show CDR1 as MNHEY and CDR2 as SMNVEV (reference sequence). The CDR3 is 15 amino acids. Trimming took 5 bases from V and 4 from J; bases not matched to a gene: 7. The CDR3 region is CASSPLAGVSDTQYF. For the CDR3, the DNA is TGTGCCAGCAGTCCTTTAGCGGGAGTCTCAGATACGCAGTATTTT.

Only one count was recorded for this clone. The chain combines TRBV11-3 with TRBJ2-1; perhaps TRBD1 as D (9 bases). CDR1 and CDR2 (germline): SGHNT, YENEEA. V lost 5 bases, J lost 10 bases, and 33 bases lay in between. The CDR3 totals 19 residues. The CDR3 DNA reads TGTGCCAGCAGCCCCGGGACAGGGTCCGGGAGGGCCAAATTTTGGGAGCAGTTCTTC. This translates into CASSPGTGSGRAKFWEQFF.

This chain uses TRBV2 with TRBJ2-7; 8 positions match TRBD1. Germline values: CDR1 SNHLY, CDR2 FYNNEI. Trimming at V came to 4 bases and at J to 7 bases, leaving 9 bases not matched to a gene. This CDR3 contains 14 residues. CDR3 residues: CASSVDRGSREQYF. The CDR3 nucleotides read TGTGCCAGCAGTGTTGACAGGGGTTCGAGGGAGCAGTACTTC.

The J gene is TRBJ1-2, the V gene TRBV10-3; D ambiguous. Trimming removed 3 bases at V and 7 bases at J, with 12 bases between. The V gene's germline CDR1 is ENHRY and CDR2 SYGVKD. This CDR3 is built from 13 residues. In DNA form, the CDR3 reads TGTGCCATCAGTGAATACGAGGAGGCTGGCTACACCTTC. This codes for CAISEYEEAGYTF.

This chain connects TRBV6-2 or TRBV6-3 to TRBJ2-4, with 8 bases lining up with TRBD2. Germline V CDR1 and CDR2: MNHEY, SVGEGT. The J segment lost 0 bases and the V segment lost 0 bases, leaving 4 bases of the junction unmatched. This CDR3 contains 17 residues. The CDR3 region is CASSYSGLAGAKNIQYF. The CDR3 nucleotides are TGTGCCAGCAGTTACTCAGGGCTAGCGGGAGCCAAAAACATTCAGTACTTC.

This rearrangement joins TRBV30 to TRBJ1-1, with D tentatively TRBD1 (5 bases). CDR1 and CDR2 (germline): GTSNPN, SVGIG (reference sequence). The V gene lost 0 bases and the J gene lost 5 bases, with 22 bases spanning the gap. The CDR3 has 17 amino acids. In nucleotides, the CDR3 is TGTGCCTGGAGTGTAATAGTGGGGGGTGGGGAGAGGACTGAAGCTTTCTTT. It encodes CAWSVIVGGGERTEAFF.

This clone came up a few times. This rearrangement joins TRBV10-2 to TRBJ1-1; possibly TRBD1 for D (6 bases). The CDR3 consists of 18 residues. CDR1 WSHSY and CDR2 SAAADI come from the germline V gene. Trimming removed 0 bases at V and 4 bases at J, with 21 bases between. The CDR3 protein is CASSESTMVVGAATEAFF. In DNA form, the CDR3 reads TGCGCCAGCAGTGAGTCGACTATGGTTGTGGGGGCCGCCACTGAAGCTTTCTTT.

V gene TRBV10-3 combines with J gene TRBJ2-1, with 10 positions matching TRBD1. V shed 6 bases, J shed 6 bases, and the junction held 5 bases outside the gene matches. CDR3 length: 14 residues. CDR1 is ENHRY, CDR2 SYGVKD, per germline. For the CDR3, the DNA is TGTGCCATCAGGGGGACAGGGGTAGCCAATGAGCAGTTCTTC. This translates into CAIRGTGVANEQFF.

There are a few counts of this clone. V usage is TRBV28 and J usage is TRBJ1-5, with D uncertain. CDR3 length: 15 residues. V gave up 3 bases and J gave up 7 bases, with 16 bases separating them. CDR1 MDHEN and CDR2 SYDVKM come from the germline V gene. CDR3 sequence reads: CASSLPPRRVQPQHF. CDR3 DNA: TGTGCCAGCAGTTTGCCCCCGCGACGGGTCCAGCCCCAGCATTTT.

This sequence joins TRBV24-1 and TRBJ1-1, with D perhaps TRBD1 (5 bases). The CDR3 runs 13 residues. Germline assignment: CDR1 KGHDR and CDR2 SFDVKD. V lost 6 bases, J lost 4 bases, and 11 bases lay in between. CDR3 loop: CATSSGALTEAFF. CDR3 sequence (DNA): TGTGCCACCAGTAGCGGGGCTCTCACTGAAGCTTTCTTT.